The rows below give T cell receptor beta chains drawn from one sample of a study of identical twins. Using its own MiXCR run on the 5' RACE reads, TCRdb lists one record per CDR3 protein. The sample carries under 350,000 distinct CDR3 sequences, around 9.7% recorded once. The same sample was also studied in work on yellow fever vaccine responses in identical twins.

What was sequenced was CD8+ T cells sorted from blood. These receptors all come from a woman younger than 35 in good health. Each CDR3 is given with its conserved first and last residue. The order of the fields is CDR3 protein, CDR3 DNA, V gene, J gene, clone size, D gene. The D gene is left open where the match is weak. Clone sizes are given selectively: once, few, many, or a class where the clone is expanded.

CDR3 protein: CASSLVSTEYEQYF; CDR3 DNA: TGTGCCAGCAGCTTAGTATCGACCGAATACGAGCAGTACTTC; V gene: TRBV11-2; J gene: TRBJ2-7; clone size: many; D gene: .
CDR3 protein: CASSRGGAPHNEQFF; CDR3 DNA: TGTGCCAGCAGTAGGGGCGGGGCCCCCCACAATGAGCAGTTCTTC; V gene: TRBV9; J gene: TRBJ2-1; clone size: few; D gene: .
CDR3 protein: CASLASDTQYF; CDR3 DNA: TGTGCCAGTCTCGCGTCAGATACGCAGTATTTT; V gene: TRBV12-3/TRBV12-4; J gene: TRBJ2-3; clone size: many; D gene: .
CDR3 protein: CASSAAGASGLAYNEQFF; CDR3 DNA: TGTGCCAGCAGCGCCGCTGGGGCTAGCGGGTTAGCCTACAATGAGCAGTTCTTC; V gene: TRBV9; J gene: TRBJ2-1; clone size: few; D gene: TRBD2
CDR3 protein: CSALLIQGYEQYF; CDR3 DNA: TGCAGCGCCCTCCTTATACAGGGCTACGAGCAGTACTTC; V gene: TRBV29-1; J gene: TRBJ2-7; clone size: .; D gene: .
CDR3 protein: CASSGTSGRPDTQYF; CDR3 DNA: TGTGCCAGCAGTGGGACTAGCGGGAGGCCGGATACGCAGTATTTT; V gene: TRBV6-4; J gene: TRBJ2-3; clone size: few; D gene: TRBD2
CDR3 protein: CASSSRGDFHNEQFF; CDR3 DNA: TGTGCCAGCAGCTCTCGCGGGGACTTCCACAATGAGCAGTTCTTC; V gene: TRBV9; J gene: TRBJ2-1; clone size: .; D gene: .
CDR3 protein: CSARPLDRGTYEQYF; CDR3 DNA: TGCAGTGCTAGACCCCTCGACAGGGGGACCTACGAGCAGTACTTC; V gene: TRBV20-1; J gene: TRBJ2-7; clone size: many; D gene: TRBD1
CDR3 protein: CASSDSGLQETQYF; CDR3 DNA: TGTGCCAGCAGCGATAGCGGGCTCCAAGAGACCCAGTACTTC; V gene: TRBV9; J gene: TRBJ2-5; clone size: few; D gene: TRBD2
CDR3 protein: CASSLAMDTQYF; CDR3 DNA: TGTGCCAGCAGCTTAGCGATGGATACGCAGTATTTT; V gene: TRBV7-8; J gene: TRBJ2-3; clone size: many; D gene: .
CDR3 protein: CASSFPARGHTYEQYF; CDR3 DNA: TGTGCCAGCAGTTTCCCGGCCAGGGGACATACCTACGAGCAGTACTTC; V gene: TRBV6-5; J gene: TRBJ2-7; clone size: few; D gene: .
CDR3 protein: CASSFLAGGPGNIQYF; CDR3 DNA: TGTGCCAGCAGCTTTTTAGCGGGAGGGCCCGGAAACATTCAGTACTTC; V gene: TRBV7-2; J gene: TRBJ2-4; clone size: .; D gene: TRBD2
CDR3 protein: CASRLTGGGDNEQFF; CDR3 DNA: TGTGCCAGCAGACTTACAGGGGGTGGTGACAATGAGCAGTTCTTC; V gene: TRBV2; J gene: TRBJ2-1; clone size: .; D gene: TRBD1
CDR3 protein: CASSFRDIRGINYGYTF; CDR3 DNA: TGCGCCAGCAGCTTCCGGGACATCCGGGGGATTAACTATGGCTACACCTTC; V gene: TRBV5-1; J gene: TRBJ1-2; clone size: few; D gene: .
CDR3 protein: CASSQVSGELFF; CDR3 DNA: TGCGCCAGCAGCCAAGTTAGCGGGGAGCTGTTTTTT; V gene: TRBV4-1; J gene: TRBJ2-2; clone size: many; D gene: .
CDR3 protein: CASSFGTGDSPLHF; CDR3 DNA: TGTGCCAGCAGTTTCGGGACAGGCGATTCACCCCTCCACTTT; V gene: TRBV13; J gene: TRBJ1-6; clone size: many; D gene: TRBD1
CDR3 protein: CASSWGSSYEQYF; CDR3 DNA: TGTGCCAGCAGCTGGGGCAGCTCCTACGAGCAGTACTTC; V gene: TRBV7-9; J gene: TRBJ2-7; clone size: many; D gene: .
CDR3 protein: CATSRDFIIDSYNEQFF; CDR3 DNA: TGTGCCACCAGCAGAGACTTTATTATAGACAGCTACAATGAGCAGTTCTTC; V gene: TRBV15; J gene: TRBJ2-1; clone size: .; D gene: .
CDR3 protein: CASSEFEAEQYF; CDR3 DNA: TGTGCCAGCAGTGAATTTGAAGCCGAGCAGTACTTC; V gene: TRBV6-1; J gene: TRBJ2-7; clone size: few; D gene: .
CDR3 protein: CASSVGGTGGDTGELFF; CDR3 DNA: TGTGCCAGCAGCGTAGGGGGGACAGGGGGCGACACCGGGGAGCTGTTTTTT; V gene: TRBV9; J gene: TRBJ2-2; clone size: .; D gene: TRBD1
CDR3 protein: CASSTLSGVREQYF; CDR3 DNA: TGTGCCAGCAGTACGTTAAGTGGAGTTCGCGAGCAGTACTTC; V gene: TRBV28; J gene: TRBJ2-7; clone size: .; D gene: .
CDR3 protein: CSATFREVGNQPQHF; CDR3 DNA: TGCAGTGCTACCTTTAGAGAGGTGGGCAATCAGCCCCAGCATTTT; V gene: TRBV20-1; J gene: TRBJ1-5; clone size: .; D gene: .
CDR3 protein: CASSPGQASSYEQYF; CDR3 DNA: TGTGCCAGCAGCCCAGGACAGGCAAGCTCCTACGAGCAGTACTTC; V gene: TRBV7-9; J gene: TRBJ2-7; clone size: many; D gene: TRBD1
CDR3 protein: CASSPIREGDGYTF; CDR3 DNA: TGTGCCAGCAGCCCAATCCGGGAGGGTGATGGCTACACCTTC; V gene: TRBV27; J gene: TRBJ1-2; clone size: .; D gene: .
CDR3 protein: CASSRLLLDGDTQYF; CDR3 DNA: TGTGCCAGCAGCCGTCTACTCCTCGACGGAGATACGCAGTATTTT; V gene: TRBV7-2; J gene: TRBJ2-3; clone size: many; D gene: .
CDR3 protein: CASSITGEQFF; CDR3 DNA: TGCGCCAGCAGCATCACGGGTGAGCAGTTCTTC; V gene: TRBV5-1; J gene: TRBJ2-1; clone size: many; D gene: .
CDR3 protein: CASSVGAGAIHEQFF; CDR3 DNA: TGTGCCAGCAGCGTAGGGGCCGGGGCTATACATGAGCAGTTCTTC; V gene: TRBV9; J gene: TRBJ2-1; clone size: many; D gene: .